A selection of T cell receptor beta chains follows, all from one sample in a study of shared clonotypes between healthy human individuals. The protocol was immunoSEQ multiplex PCR, while the TCRdb copy is restricted to in-frame clones and leaves out a portion. The sample carries some 2,000,000 clones, around 95% recorded once. Material: naive CD4+ T cells sorted from blood. These TCRs come from a man aged 18 to 29 in good health. The CDR3 runs from the conserved cysteine through the conserved F or W. Each record gives: V gene, clone size, J gene, D gene, CDR3 protein, CDR3 DNA. The D gene is left open where the match is weak. Part of the rows lack a size; the others show once, few, many or a class for expanded clones.

v_call: TRBV9
clone_size: .
j_call: TRBJ2-3
d_call: TRBD2
cdr3_aa: CASSSDLGGRAGDTQYF
cdr3_nt: TGTGCCAGCAGCTCAGACCTCGGCGGGAGGGCCGGGGATACGCAGTATTTT

v_call: TRBV7-9
clone_size: once
j_call: TRBJ1-1
d_call: TRBD1
cdr3_aa: CAGAGGMNTEAFF
cdr3_nt: TGTGCGGGGGCAGGGGGCATGAACACTGAAGCTTTCTTT

v_call: TRBV5-1
clone_size: .
j_call: TRBJ1-1
d_call: TRBD1
cdr3_aa: CASSPETGVGTEAFF
cdr3_nt: TGCGCCAGCAGCCCCGAAACAGGGGTAGGCACTGAAGCTTTCTTT

v_call: TRBV5-1
clone_size: .
j_call: TRBJ2-5
d_call: TRBD2
cdr3_aa: CASSPRTSGGETQYF
cdr3_nt: TGCGCCAGCAGCCCGAGGACTAGCGGGGGAGAGACCCAGTACTTC

v_call: TRBV2
clone_size: .
j_call: TRBJ2-1
d_call: .
cdr3_aa: CASSEASVGEQFF
cdr3_nt: TGTGCCAGCAGTGAAGCTTCAGTTGGGGAGCAGTTCTTC

v_call: TRBV5-1
clone_size: .
j_call: TRBJ1-4
d_call: TRBD1
cdr3_aa: CASSLDTGDEKLFF
cdr3_nt: TGCGCCAGCAGCTTGGATACAGGGGATGAAAAACTGTTTTTT

v_call: TRBV7-2
clone_size: .
j_call: TRBJ2-7
d_call: TRBD2
cdr3_aa: CASSLLAGGYEQYF
cdr3_nt: TGTGCCAGCAGCTTGCTAGCGGGGGGTTACGAGCAGTACTTC

v_call: TRBV29-1
clone_size: .
j_call: TRBJ2-4
d_call: TRBD2
cdr3_aa: CSVEGVTSGRGKNIQYF
cdr3_nt: TGCAGCGTTGAAGGGGTTACTAGCGGGAGGGGCAAAAACATTCAGTACTTC

v_call: TRBV7-2
clone_size: .
j_call: TRBJ1-5
d_call: .
cdr3_aa: CASSLVWDQPQHF
cdr3_nt: TGTGCCAGCAGCTTAGTTTGGGATCAGCCCCAGCATTTT

v_call: TRBV5-1
clone_size: .
j_call: TRBJ1-1
d_call: .
cdr3_aa: CASSFGIPGGEAFF
cdr3_nt: TGCGCCAGCAGCTTCGGGATCCCCGGTGGTGAAGCTTTCTTT

v_call: TRBV15
clone_size: .
j_call: TRBJ2-6
d_call: .
cdr3_aa: CATSRASHSGANVLTF
cdr3_nt: TGTGCCACCAGCAGAGCGAGTCACTCTGGGGCCAACGTCCTGACTTTC

v_call: TRBV4-1
clone_size: .
j_call: TRBJ1-2
d_call: .
cdr3_aa: CASSQERGVGYGYTF
cdr3_nt: TGCGCCAGCAGCCAAGAAAGGGGGGTGGGCTATGGCTACACCTTC

v_call: TRBV2
clone_size: .
j_call: TRBJ1-1
d_call: .
cdr3_aa: CASSQKGRDF
cdr3_nt: TGTGCCAGCAGCCAAAAAGGTCGGGATTTT